The 29 T cell receptor beta chains below all came from one sample that was sequenced in a study of tissue T cells after allogeneic stem cell transplantation (dated by TCRdb to the early 2020s). In light of the paper, this sample's time point label describes: recipient (host-origin) PBMCs collected before allo-HCT. Receptor amplification or capture employed the immunoSEQ multiplex PCR assay. TCRdb retrieved this table from immuneACCESS and kept in-frame rearrangements only. Not all clones are present; in checked studies, unresolved V genes account for under half, and no reason is known for the remainder. Present in this sample are tens of thousands of clones, roughly 92% of which were seen just once. The ten largest clones take up about 4% of the sample. The source material was blood, sampled before transplantation. The source of these receptors is a woman aged 40 to 75 who later had graft-versus-host disease after an allogeneic stem cell transplant.

V is TRBV7-2 and J is TRBJ2-4, with D perhaps TRBD1 or TRBD2 (5 bases each). V lost 3 bases, J lost 5 bases, and 11 bases lay in between. The CDR3 length is 14 residues. Germline V gives CDR1 SGHTA, CDR2 FQGNSA. The CDR3 DNA reads as TGTGCCAGCAGCTTGGGTGGGGGTCAAAACATTCAGTACTTC. Protein: CASSLGGGQNIQYF.

The count of this clone is one. This sequence joins TRBV6-1 and TRBJ1-1, with D possibly matching TRBD1 (6 bases). Germline CDR1 MNHNS, CDR2 SASEGT. The CDR3 runs to 18 residues. V lost 0 bases and J 0 bases, leaving 17 bases between the germline ends. The CDR3 DNA reads as TGTGCCAGCAGTGAAGCGGCAGGTCTAGGGGGAGTGAACACTGAAGCTTTCTTT. Protein product: CASSEAAGLGGVNTEAFF.

The chain recombines TRBV27 with TRBJ1-2; tentatively, D is TRBD1 (5 bases). The CDR3 has 13 residues. From germline, CDR1 is MNHEY and CDR2 SMNVEV (reference sequence). Trimming cost V 5 bases and J 3 bases, with 10 bases left between them. The CDR3 DNA is TGTGCCAGCAGTCCATTGGGGGACTATGGCTACACCTTC. It is translated as CASSPLGDYGYTF.

This clone was seen a few times. The chain is built from TRBV5-1 and TRBJ2-3; no definite D call. CDR3 length: 13 amino acids. The V gene's germline CDR1 is SGHRS and CDR2 YFSETQ. With 4 bases removed from V and 3 bases from J, the gap between germline ends came to 9 bases. In DNA, the CDR3 is TGCGCCAGCAGCCCTAGAAGGACAGATACGCAGTATTTT. This sequence encodes CASSPRRTDTQYF.

This clone has a single count. J is TRBJ2-7 and V is TRBV3-1 (or the pseudogene TRBV3-2); 9 bases agree with TRBD2. The CDR3 spans 15 residues. The germline V gene encodes CDR1 LGHDT and CDR2 YNNKEL (reference sequence). V trimming: 3 bases; J trimming: 8 bases; junction bases outside the gene matches: 11. The CDR3 sequence is CASSQPGLAHYQQYF. CDR3 nucleotide sequence: TGTGCCAGCAGCCAGCCGGGACTAGCCCACTATCAGCAGTACTTC.

The CDR3 region has the DNA TGTGCCAGTAGTCCGAGGACAGGGGGCGCCCCCACTGAAGCTTTCTTT. This codes for CASSPRTGGAPTEAFF. The V gene is TRBV19, the J gene TRBJ1-1; 11 bases match TRBD1. The V gene end was trimmed by 5 bases and the J gene end by 4 bases; junction bases not matched to a gene: 9. Germline V gives CDR1 LNHDA, CDR2 SQIVND (reference sequence). The CDR3 has 16 residues.

V gene TRBV7-8 combines with J gene TRBJ2-2; D ambiguous. The V and J ends lost 5 bases and 8 bases respectively, with 6 bases between them. In germline, CDR1 is SGHVS, CDR2 FQNEAQ. The CDR3 runs 11 residues. The CDR3 reads CASSRAGELFF. DNA for the CDR3: TGTGCCAGCAGCCGGGCAGGGGAGCTGTTTTTT.

The V call is TRBV11-2, the J call TRBJ2-3; the match to TRBD2 covers 8 bases. This CDR3 has 15 amino acids. CDR1 and CDR2 from the germline V gene are SGHAT and FQNNGV. V lost 8 bases and J lost 0; bases outside the gene matches: 7. This CDR3 reads CASGASGSSTDTQYF. The CDR3 bases are TGTGCCAGCGGGGCAAGCGGGAGTAGCACAGATACGCAGTATTTT.

The DNA of the CDR3 is TGCGCCAGCAGAGGACTAGTGACCGGGGAGCTGTTTTTT. Its translation: CASRGLVTGELFF. The rearrangement links TRBV10-2 to TRBJ2-2; 7 bases agree with TRBD2. This CDR3 contains 13 residues. Germline V gene sequence: CDR1 WSHSY, CDR2 SAAADI. V was clipped by 6 bases and J by 5 bases; unmatched bases: 3.

This chain uses TRBV5-6 with TRBJ1-1, with D possibly matching TRBD1 (6 bases). Germline assignment: CDR1 SGHDT and CDR2 YYEEEE. The V end lost 5 bases, the J end lost 3 bases, and 14 bases lay between the germline ends. The CDR3 runs 14 residues. CDR3 in DNA: TGTGCCAGCAGTTCCAGGGGCCGATACACTGAAGCTTTCTTT. Residues: CASSSRGRYTEAFF.

DNA of the CDR3: TGTGCCAGCAGCGCGACCGGCCTAGCGGGAACAGATACGCAGTATTTT. This codes for CASSATGLAGTDTQYF. V is TRBV9 and J is TRBJ2-3, with 9 bases aligning to TRBD2. The V and J ends lost 3 bases and 3 bases, in that order; junction bases with no gene match: 8. The length of the CDR3 is 16 residues. Germline V gives CDR1 SGDLS, CDR2 YYNGEE.

The chain has TRBV19 and TRBJ1-1, with a weak D call TRBD1 (5 bases). Trimming removed 6 bases at V and 3 bases at J, with 14 bases between. Germline values: CDR1 LNHDA, CDR2 SQIVND (reference sequence). The CDR3 length is 14 residues. In DNA, the CDR3 is TGTGCCAGTAGCTTAGTCCCGGGGGACACTGAAGCTTTCTTT. Protein: CASSLVPGDTEAFF. The variable domain in full, completed from reference TRBV19 and TRBJ1-1, reads DGGITQSPKYLFRKEGQNVTLSCEQNLNHDAMYWYRQDPGQGLRLIYYSQIVNDFQKGDIAEGYSVSREKKESFPLTVTSAQKNPTAFYLCASSLVPGDTEAFFGQGTRLTVV.

The V and J genes are TRBV3-1 (or the pseudogene TRBV3-2) and TRBJ2-7, with TRBD2 matching over 11 bases. The CDR3 has 14 residues. The germline V gene has CDR1 LGHDT and CDR2 YNNKEL (reference sequence). V was pared by 6 bases and J by 2 bases, with 3 bases of the junction left unmatched. The CDR3 region is CASRSTSGTYEQYF. DNA of the CDR3: TGTGCCAGCAGATCGACTAGCGGGACCTACGAGCAGTACTTC.

The chain links TRBV5-5 to TRBJ2-5, with D possibly being TRBD2 (5 bases). Germline-derived CDR1 and CDR2 are SGHKS and YYEKEE (reference sequence). The V gene lost 7 bases and the J gene lost 2 bases, with 21 bases spanning the gap. This CDR3 is 16 amino acids long. The CDR3 here is CASELNHQGRQETQYF. The CDR3 DNA follows: TGTGCCAGCGAACTCAATCATCAAGGGAGACAAGAGACCCAGTACTTC. The full variable domain, completed using reference TRBV5-5 and TRBJ2-5, is DAGVTQSPTHLIKTRGQQVTLRCSPISGHKSVSWYQQVLGQGPQFIFQYYEKEERGRGNFPDRFSARQFPNYSSELNVNALLLGDSALYLCASELNHQGRQETQYFGPGTRLLVL.

V and J are TRBV3-1 (or the pseudogene TRBV3-2) and TRBJ1-1; D is perhaps TRBD1 (5 bases). Germline V CDR1 and CDR2: LGHDT, YNNKEL (reference sequence). Trimming removed 1 base at V and 5 bases at J, with 23 bases between. This CDR3 region has 18 residues. The DNA for the CDR3 is TGTGCCAGCAGCCAAGGGGGGGTTAGGGCTGCGGGTAGAACTGAAGCTTTCTTT. Translating it yields CASSQGGVRAAGRTEAFF.

The chain carries TRBV14 and TRBJ1-1; tentatively, D is TRBD1 (5 bases). CDR1 is SGHDN and CDR2 is FVKESK in the germline V gene. Trimming removed 5 bases at V and 4 bases at J, with 17 bases between. The CDR3 extends over 15 amino acids. The CDR3 DNA follows: TGTGCCAGCAGCTGGGGGAATAGATTGGGCACTGAAGCTTTCTTT. It translates to CASSWGNRLGTEAFF.

This chain's CDR3 is CASRTNTSPNSPLHF. CDR3 nucleotides: TGTGCCAGCAGGACCAACACAAGTCCTAATTCACCCCTCCACTTT. V is TRBV2 and J is TRBJ1-6, with D unresolved. V was pared by 6 bases and J by 6 bases, with 15 bases between. The CDR3 loop spans 15 amino acids. Germline V gene sequence: CDR1 SNHLY, CDR2 FYNNEI.

This chain joins TRBV7-9 and TRBJ2-3; no clear D gene. The CDR3 totals 15 residues. Deletions cut 7 bases from V and 4 bases from J, with 18 bases between. Germline loops: CDR1 SEHNR, CDR2 FQNEAQ (reference sequence). The CDR3 sequence: CASIHPRLGADTQYF. Written as DNA, the CDR3 is TGTGCCAGCATCCACCCACGACTTGGCGCAGATACGCAGTATTTT.

V usage is TRBV6-6 and J usage is TRBJ2-7; 8 positions agree with TRBD1. Per the germline V gene, CDR1 is MNHNY and CDR2 is SVGAGI (reference sequence). The length of the CDR3 is 14 residues. V lost 5 bases and J lost 7; bases outside the gene matches: 10. The CDR3 DNA reads TGTGCCAGCAGTGCCGGGACAGGCCTACGGGAGCAGTACTTC. It translates to CASSAGTGLREQYF.

This sequence joins TRBV5-1 and TRBJ2-3, with TRBD2 identical over 10 bases. With V trimmed by 0 bases and J by 4 bases, 2 bases remained unmatched. Per the germline V gene, CDR1 is SGHRS and CDR2 is YFSETQ. This CDR3 has 15 residues. DNA of the CDR3: TGCGCCAGCAGCTTGGGCCTAGCGGGAGCAGATACGCAGTATTTT. It codes for CASSLGLAGADTQYF. The whole variable domain, filled in from reference TRBV5-1 and TRBJ2-3, reads KAGVTQTPRYLIKTRGQQVTLSCSPISGHRSVSWYQQTPGQGLQFLFEYFSETQRNKGNFPGRFSGRQFSNSRSEMNVSTLELGDSALYLCASSLGLAGADTQYFGPGTRLTVL.

This chain links TRBV21-1 with TRBJ2-7; no check of the table's D call, TRBD2, against the DNA was made. TRBV21-1 is a pseudogene. The CDR3 is made up of 15 amino acids. The CDR3 DNA follows: TGTGCCAGCAGCAAAGGGACTAGCGCTAAATACGAGCAGTACTTC. Translating it yields CASSKGTSAKYEQYF.

The chain recombines TRBV7-9 with TRBJ2-5; 7 nucleotides agree with TRBD1. The length of the CDR3 is 15 residues. The ends lost 3 bases at V and 4 bases at J; junction bases unmatched: 8. Looked up from germline, CDR1 is SEHNR and CDR2 is FQNEAQ (reference sequence). The CDR3 DNA sequence: TGTGCCAGCAGCTTCACACAGGGGCTAGGAGAGACCCAGTACTTC. Translation: CASSFTQGLGETQYF.

The rearrangement joins TRBV7-9 to TRBJ2-7; D gene ambiguous. V lost 7 bases and J lost 0, with 7 bases in between. The CDR3 loop spans 12 amino acids. From germline, CDR1 is SEHNR and CDR2 FQNEAQ (reference sequence). The CDR3 loop is CASNPGSYEQYF. CDR3 bases: TGTGCCAGCAACCCGGGCTCCTACGAGCAGTACTTC.

This clone was seen only once. The chain has TRBV6-5 and TRBJ1-2; 9 bases map to TRBD1. This CDR3 has 15 residues. Germline CDR1 is MNHEY and CDR2 is SVGAGI. V dropped 6 bases and J dropped 6; count of bases not matched to a gene: 11. In nucleotides, the CDR3 is TGTGCCAGCAGCACACAGGGGGCGTCCCGGCATGGCTACACCTTC. Translation gives CASSTQGASRHGYTF.

The rearrangement links TRBV6-5 to TRBJ1-2; the match to TRBD1 covers 8 bases. There are 15 residues in the CDR3. Germline trimming cut 4 bases from V and 2 bases from J; bases unmatched to any gene: 6. Germline V lookup: CDR1 MNHEY, CDR2 SVGAGI. The chain's CDR3 is CASSSPRQGNYGYTF. In nucleotides, the CDR3 is TGTGCCAGCAGTTCCCCCCGACAGGGGAACTATGGCTACACCTTC.

V and J are TRBV6-2 or TRBV6-3 and TRBJ2-7, with a tentative D call TRBD2 (6 bases). V lost 4 bases to trimming and J lost 3 bases, with 13 bases between them. The CDR3 sequence is 14 residues long. Germline V lookup: CDR1 MNHEY, CDR2 SVGEGT. The CDR3 DNA reads as TGTGCCAGCAGTTCGGGAGTCGCTGTCTACGAGCAGTACTTC. Translating it yields CASSSGVAVYEQYF.

This sequence joins TRBV9 and TRBJ1-4; D uncertain. V dropped 0 bases and J dropped 3 bases, with 6 bases sitting between them. This CDR3 region has 14 residues. Looked up from germline, CDR1 is SGDLS and CDR2 is YYNGEE. This chain's CDR3 is CASSVGAANEKLFF. The CDR3 DNA sequence: TGTGCCAGCAGCGTAGGGGCGGCTAATGAAAAACTGTTTTTT.

V is TRBV18 and J is TRBJ2-1; 7 nucleotides agree with TRBD2. The CDR3 has 16 residues. Germline V gene lookup returns CDR1 KGHSH and CDR2 LQKENI. Germline trimming cut 3 bases from V and 1 base from J; bases unmatched to any gene: 6. The CDR3 loop is CASSPLGGGSYNEQFF. CDR3 nucleotides: TGTGCCAGCTCACCCCTTGGGGGAGGGTCCTACAATGAGCAGTTCTTC.

There are a few counts of this clone. This chain's CDR3 is CASSLGGYNQPQHF. DNA of the CDR3: TGCGCCAGCAGCTTGGGGGGATACAATCAGCCCCAGCATTTT. The chain joins TRBV5-1 to TRBJ1-5, with D uncertain. The CDR3 loop spans 14 amino acids. Germline loops: CDR1 SGHRS, CDR2 YFSETQ. V lost 0 bases and J 3 bases, leaving 7 bases between the germline ends. The entire variable domain, with the rest obtained from reference TRBV5-1 and TRBJ1-5, is as follows: KAGVTQTPRYLIKTRGQQVTLSCSPISGHRSVSWYQQTPGQGLQFLFEYFSETQRNKGNFPGRFSGRQFSNSRSEMNVSTLELGDSALYLCASSLGGYNQPQHFGDGTRLSIL.